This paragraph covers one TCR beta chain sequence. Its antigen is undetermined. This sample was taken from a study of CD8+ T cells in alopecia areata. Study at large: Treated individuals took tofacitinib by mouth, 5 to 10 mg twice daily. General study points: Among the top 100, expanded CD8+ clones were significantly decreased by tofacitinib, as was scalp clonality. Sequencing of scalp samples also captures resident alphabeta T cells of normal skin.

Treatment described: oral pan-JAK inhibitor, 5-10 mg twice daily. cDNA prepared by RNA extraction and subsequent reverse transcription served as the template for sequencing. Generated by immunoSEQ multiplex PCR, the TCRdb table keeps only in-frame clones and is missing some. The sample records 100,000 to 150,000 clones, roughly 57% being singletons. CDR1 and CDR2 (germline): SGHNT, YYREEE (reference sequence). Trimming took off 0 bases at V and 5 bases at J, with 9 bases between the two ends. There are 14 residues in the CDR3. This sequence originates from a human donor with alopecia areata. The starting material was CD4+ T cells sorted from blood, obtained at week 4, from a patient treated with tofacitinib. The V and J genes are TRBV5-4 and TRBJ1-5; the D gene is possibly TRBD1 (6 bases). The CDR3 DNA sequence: TGTGCCAGCAGCTTGGGGGGGGCGGATCAGCCCCAGCATTTT. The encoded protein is CASSLGGADQPQHF.